What follows are 14 T cell receptor beta chains derived from one specimen sequenced in a study of blood T cell repertoires in COVID-19. The assay was immunoSEQ multiplex PCR, and TCRdb's table has in-frame clones only and misses some. Of about 300,000 clones listed, 75% to 90% are singletons. Sequenced sample: PBMCs or T cells enriched from blood (not recorded which). The source of these receptors is a woman aged 45-60 years who had recovered from COVID-19.

The DNA for the CDR3 is TGTGCCAGCAGTCTCGGACTGAGCACAGATACGCAGTATTTT. This sequence encodes CASSLGLSTDTQYF. The chain combines TRBV6-5 with TRBJ2-3, with D perhaps TRBD2 (5 bases). V was shortened by 5 bases and J by 0 bases, with 9 bases between the two germline ends. The germline CDR1 and CDR2 sequences are MNHEY and SVGAGI. The length of the CDR3 is 14 residues.

The J gene is TRBJ1-1, the V gene TRBV6-5, with a weak D call TRBD1 (6 bases). V was cut by 4 bases and J by 5 bases, with 14 bases left in between. This CDR3 comprises 14 residues. From germline, CDR1 is MNHEY and CDR2 SVGAGI. The CDR3, as DNA: TGTGCCAGCAGTTTCGTAAACCAGGGGACTGAAGCTTTCTTT. Translated, it gives CASSFVNQGTEAFF.

Turning to this clone: The CDR3 ends on some other residue instead of the conserved phenylalanine or tryptophan, so this is likely a read error. It is unclear where the CDR3 begins or ends on the DNA, so no DNA is shown, and the CDR3 is as TCRdb lists it. V gene TRBV2 combines with J gene TRBJ1-2; the table's TRBD1 call for D was not verified on the DNA. CDR1 and CDR2 from the germline V gene are SNHLY and FYNNEI. The CDR3 spans 12 residues, counting both ends. The CDR3 reads CASGLLLGALYV.

The rearrangement joins TRBV12-1 to TRBJ2-7; the DNA was not compared with TRBD1, the D call given in the table. TRBV12-1 is shown as a pseudogene. This CDR3 spans 16 amino acids. The CDR3: CASSSPPRDTSYEQYF. CDR3 DNA sequence: TGTGCCAGCAGCTCCCCGCCCCGGGACACTTCCTACGAGCAGTACTTC.

The chain has TRBV5-6 and TRBJ2-1; TRBD2 is a possible D gene (6 bases). Between the trimmed V and J ends, which lost 3 bases and 4 bases, there was a span of 14 bases. Looked up from germline, CDR1 is SGHDT and CDR2 is YYEEEE. The CDR3 runs to 15 residues. The CDR3 DNA follows: TGTGCCAGCAGCTCCGGACCGGGAGCGTACAATGAGCAGTTCTTC. This gives the protein CASSSGPGAYNEQFF.

The chain uses TRBV25-1 and TRBJ1-1; D gene ambiguous. The CDR3 has 14 residues. V lost 2 bases and J 5 bases, leaving 12 bases between the germline ends. CDR1 is MGHDK and CDR2 is SYGVNS in the germline V gene. CDR3 sequence reads: CASSEGTPRTEAFF. The DNA for the CDR3 is TGTGCCAGCAGTGAAGGAACCCCGAGGACTGAAGCTTTCTTT.

The J gene is TRBJ1-2, the V gene TRBV3-1 (or the pseudogene TRBV3-2); 12 nucleotides agree with TRBD1. The length of the CDR3 is 17 residues. Per germline, CDR1 LGHDT and CDR2 YNNKEL (reference sequence). The V and J ends lost 4 bases and 3 bases, in that order; junction bases with no gene match: 9. The CDR3 sequence: CASSLAGTGGSDYGYTF. For the CDR3, the DNA is TGTGCCAGCAGCCTGGCCGGGACAGGGGGCTCTGACTATGGCTACACCTTC.

The J gene is TRBJ1-1, the V gene TRBV7-9, with D unclear. CDR1 SEHNR and CDR2 FQNEAQ come from the germline V gene (reference sequence). This CDR3 comprises 14 residues. V was cut by 5 bases and J by 5 bases, with 15 bases left in between. DNA for the CDR3: TGTGCCAGCAGCCCTTCGCGGGTCGGGACTGAAGCTTTCTTT. It translates to CASSPSRVGTEAFF.

This chain connects TRBV11-2 to TRBJ2-1, with 7 positions matching TRBD2. In germline, CDR1 is SGHAT, CDR2 FQNNGV. The CDR3 sequence is 16 residues long. With V trimmed by 2 bases and J by 6 bases, 10 bases remained unmatched. CDR3: CASSLRASGNSNEQFF. In nucleotides, the CDR3 is TGTGCCAGCAGCTTACGCGCTAGCGGAAATAGCAATGAGCAGTTCTTC. Based on the CDR3 plus reference TRBV11-2 and TRBJ2-1, the full variable domain is EAGVAQSPRYKIIEKRQSVAFWCNPISGHATLYWYQQILGQGPKLLIQFQNNGVVDDSQLPKDRFSAERLKGVDSTLKIQPAKLEDSAVYLCASSLRASGNSNEQFFGPGTRLTVL.

The rearrangement uses TRBV28 and TRBJ1-5; 8 bases agree with TRBD1. V dropped 4 bases and J dropped 0; count of bases not matched to a gene: 5. Germline CDR1 MDHEN, CDR2 SYDVKM. The length of the CDR3 is 16 residues. CDR3 bases: TGTGCCAGCAGTTCGGGACAGGTGTATAGCAATCAGCCCCAGCATTTT. It specifies CASSSGQVYSNQPQHF. The complete variable domain, with remaining parts taken from reference TRBV28 and TRBJ1-5, reads DVKVTQSSRYLVKRTGEKVFLECVQDMDHENMFWYRQDPGLGLRLIYFSYDVKMKEKGDIPEGYSVSREKKERFSLILESASTNQTSMYLCASSSGQVYSNQPQHFGDGTRLSIL.

This clone was picked up a small number of times. This chain joins TRBV19 and TRBJ1-5; D gene uncertain. The V gene lost 3 bases and the J gene lost 0 bases, with 12 bases spanning the gap. Germline values: CDR1 LNHDA, CDR2 SQIVND (reference sequence). The CDR3 length is 16 residues. CDR3 coding DNA: TGTGCCAGTAGTATCCCGACGGGATATAGCAATCAGCCCCAGCATTTT. Residues: CASSIPTGYSNQPQHF.

The CDR3 here is CAIRPGQENSPLHF. CDR3 in DNA: TGTGCCATCAGACCGGGACAGGAAAATTCACCCCTCCACTTT. The J gene is TRBJ1-6, the V gene TRBV10-3, with TRBD1 identical over 8 bases. Germline trimming cut 6 bases from V and 7 bases from J; bases unmatched to any gene: 5. Germline CDR1 reads ENHRY; CDR2 reads SYGVKD. This CDR3 region has 14 residues.

This chain links TRBV19 with TRBJ1-4, with TRBD1 matching 9 bases. The CDR3 extends over 13 amino acids. V lost 5 bases, J lost 8 bases, and 3 bases stayed unmatched. Germline V gene sequence: CDR1 LNHDA, CDR2 SQIVND (reference sequence). CDR3 nucleotides: TGTGCCAGTAGTGGGACAGGGAAAGAAAAACTGTTTTTT. Encoded protein: CASSGTGKEKLFF.

The rearrangement links TRBV19 to TRBJ1-1; possibly TRBD1 for D (6 bases). Looked up from germline, CDR1 is LNHDA and CDR2 is SQIVND (reference sequence). The CDR3 spans 15 residues. The V end lost 10 bases, the J end lost 1 base, and 19 bases lay between the germline ends. CDR3 sequence: CATSRQAIANTEAFF. CDR3 sequence (DNA): TGTGCCACTTCGAGACAGGCCATCGCGAACACTGAAGCTTTCTTT.